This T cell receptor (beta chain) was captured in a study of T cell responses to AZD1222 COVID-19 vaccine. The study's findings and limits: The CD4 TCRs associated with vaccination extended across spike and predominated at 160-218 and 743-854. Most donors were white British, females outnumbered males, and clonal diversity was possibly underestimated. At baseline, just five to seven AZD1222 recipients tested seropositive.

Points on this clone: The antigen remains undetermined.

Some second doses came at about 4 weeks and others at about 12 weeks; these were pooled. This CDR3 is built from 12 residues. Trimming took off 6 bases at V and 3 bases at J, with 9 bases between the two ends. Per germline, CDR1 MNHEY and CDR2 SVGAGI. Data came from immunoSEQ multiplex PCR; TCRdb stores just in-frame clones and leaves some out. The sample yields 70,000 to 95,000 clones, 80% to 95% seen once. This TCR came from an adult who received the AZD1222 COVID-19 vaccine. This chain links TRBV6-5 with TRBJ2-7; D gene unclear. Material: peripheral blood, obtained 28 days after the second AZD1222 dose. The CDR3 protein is CASSIYIYEQYF. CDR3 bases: TGTGCCAGCAGCATCTACATCTACGAGCAGTACTTC.